This TCR beta chain was identified during a study of beta chain features in type 1 diabetes. Comment on this clone: Its antigen is not identified.

General study points: When cDNA is sequenced, cells with high TCR expression could be over-represented. Type 1 diabetes patients showed a moderate but significant shortening of TCRB CDR3s in all four CD4+ subsets.

Since all of the isolated RNA was reverse transcribed, expressed TCRB transcripts were what got sequenced. Clones were sequenced by immunoSEQ multiplex PCR, and TCRdb holds only the in-frame ones, with some missing. The table has approximately 360,000 clones, roughly 12% seen once. The CDR3 is 13 residues long. Looked up from germline, CDR1 is SEHNR and CDR2 is FQNEAQ (reference sequence). Trimming removed 4 bases from V and 5 bases from J, with 11 bases in between. Sequenced sample: naive CD4+ T cells from blood. The source of this sequence is a woman aged 18-29 years with type 1 diabetes. J is TRBJ1-2 and V is TRBV7-9; weak D call: TRBD1 (5 bases). CDR3 coding DNA: TGTGCCAGCAGCTCGTTGGGGCATTATGGCTACACCTTC. This gives the protein CASSSLGHYGYTF.